This T cell receptor (beta chain) is from a study of pediatric ulcerative colitis. Looking at the study overall: Ulcerative colitis patients had pancolitis or left-sided colitis, with confirming histology. Whole-study results and caveats: No controls had the two rectal clonotypes shared by ulcerative colitis patients.

The V gene lost 5 bases and the J gene lost 4 bases, with 20 bases spanning the gap. CDR3 length equals 16 residues. The germline V gene has CDR1 SGHRS and CDR2 YFSETQ. In the case of this clone: The antigen remains undetermined.

Samples were sequenced at Survey level, maximum 500,000 reads. Sequencing was performed with immunoSEQ multiplex PCR; in TCRdb, only in-frame clones are kept and a portion is missing. The sample contains tens of thousands of clones, 75% to 85% of which appear only once. Sequencing was carried out using blood. This rearrangement joins TRBV5-1 to TRBJ2-3; possibly TRBD1 or TRBD2 for D (5 bases each). This receptor was taken from a boy aged 5-17 years with moderate ulcerative colitis. This chain's CDR3 is CASSSTGTGPPDTQYF. The CDR3 region has the DNA TGCGCCAGCAGTTCCACCGGGACGGGGCCGCCAGATACGCAGTATTTT.